The rows below give T cell receptor beta chains drawn from one sample of a study of spatial heterogeneity in lung cancer. MiXCR, applied by TCRdb to the 5' RACE reads, yields one record per CDR3 protein. This sample has some 30,000 distinct CDR3 sequences, with about 5.3% found just once. Sequenced here: PBMCs, sampled at follow-up. The receptors come from a female donor with early-stage non-small cell lung cancer. The CDR3 runs from the conserved cysteine through the conserved F or W. Each record gives: D gene, V gene, J gene, clone size, CDR3 protein, CDR3 DNA. The D gene is left open where the match is weak. Only some rows state a clone size, as once, few, many or a class for expanded clones.

d_call: TRBD1; v_call: TRBV7-2; j_call: TRBJ2-7; clone_size: NA; cdr3_aa: CASSNDRGYEQYF; cdr3_nt: TGTGCCAGCAGCAACGACAGGGGGTACGAGCAGTACTTC
d_call: TRBD1; v_call: TRBV25-1; j_call: TRBJ1-6; clone_size: many; cdr3_aa: CASSGGRGNDNSPLHF; cdr3_nt: TGTGCCAGCAGTGGGGGCAGGGGGAATGATAATTCACCCCTCCACTTT
d_call: NA; v_call: TRBV18; j_call: TRBJ2-6; clone_size: many; cdr3_aa: CASQSGANVLTF; cdr3_nt: TGTGCCAGCCAGTCTGGGGCCAACGTCCTGACTTTC
d_call: TRBD1; v_call: TRBV11-1; j_call: TRBJ2-3; clone_size: many; cdr3_aa: CASSFGTGTAFDTQYF; cdr3_nt: TGTGCCAGCAGCTTTGGGACCGGGACAGCATTCGATACGCAGTATTTT
d_call: NA; v_call: TRBV18; j_call: TRBJ1-6; clone_size: many; cdr3_aa: CASSPLAGRVNSPLHF; cdr3_nt: TGTGCCAGCTCACCCCTCGCGGGAAGGGTGAATTCACCCCTCCACTTT
d_call: NA; v_call: TRBV28; j_call: TRBJ1-5; clone_size: many; cdr3_aa: CASSLPQLNQPQHF; cdr3_nt: TGTGCCAGCAGTTTACCCCAGCTCAATCAGCCCCAGCATTTT
d_call: TRBD2; v_call: TRBV20-1; j_call: TRBJ2-1; clone_size: many; cdr3_aa: CSARGLAGGSYNEQFF; cdr3_nt: TGCAGTGCTAGAGGACTAGCGGGGGGCTCCTACAATGAGCAGTTCTTC
d_call: NA; v_call: TRBV18; j_call: TRBJ1-1; clone_size: many; cdr3_aa: CASSLYGTENTEAFF; cdr3_nt: TGTGCCAGCTCACTATACGGGACGGAGAACACTGAAGCTTTCTTT
d_call: NA; v_call: TRBV28; j_call: TRBJ1-2; clone_size: many; cdr3_aa: CASSFVGRKSSIYGYTF; cdr3_nt: TGTGCCAGCAGTTTTGTGGGACGGAAGAGCAGCATCTATGGCTACACCTTC
d_call: TRBD2; v_call: TRBV18; j_call: TRBJ2-7; clone_size: many; cdr3_aa: CASSPLGLAGEGGPSYEQYF; cdr3_nt: TGTGCCAGCTCACCACTGGGACTAGCGGGAGAAGGGGGACCTTCCTACGAGCAGTACTTC
d_call: TRBD2; v_call: TRBV11-2; j_call: TRBJ2-1; clone_size: many; cdr3_aa: CASSLSYPGGLDNEQFF; cdr3_nt: TGTGCCAGCAGCTTGAGTTATCCGGGGGGGCTCGACAATGAGCAGTTCTTC
d_call: NA; v_call: TRBV6-2/TRBV6-3; j_call: TRBJ1-4; clone_size: few; cdr3_aa: CASTGTTNEKLFF; cdr3_nt: TGTGCCAGCACCGGTACGACTAATGAAAAACTGTTTTTT
d_call: NA; v_call: TRBV7-8; j_call: TRBJ2-7; clone_size: few; cdr3_aa: CASSSALEPDYEQYF; cdr3_nt: TGTGCCAGCAGCTCTGCCCTGGAGCCGGACTACGAGCAGTACTTC
d_call: NA; v_call: TRBV12-2; j_call: TRBJ2-2; clone_size: many; cdr3_aa: CASRFLGPTGELFF; cdr3_nt: TGTGCAAGTCGCTTTTTAGGGCCCACCGGGGAGCTGTTTTTT
d_call: NA; v_call: TRBV7-2; j_call: TRBJ2-3; clone_size: many; cdr3_aa: CASSLVAGDTQYF; cdr3_nt: TGTGCCAGCAGCTTAGTTGCCGGAGATACGCAGTATTTT
d_call: NA; v_call: TRBV2; j_call: TRBJ1-6; clone_size: NA; cdr3_aa: CASSVGSSYNSPLHF; cdr3_nt: TGTGCCAGCAGTGTAGGGAGCTCCTATAATTCACCCCTCCACTTT
d_call: NA; v_call: TRBV6-1; j_call: TRBJ1-3; clone_size: many; cdr3_aa: CASISVSGNTIYF; cdr3_nt: TGTGCCAGCATCTCGGTCTCTGGAAACACCATATATTTT
d_call: NA; v_call: TRBV5-5; j_call: TRBJ2-1; clone_size: many; cdr3_aa: CASSLAAGTIYNEQFF; cdr3_nt: TGTGCCAGCAGCTTGGCCGCCGGGACAATCTACAATGAGCAGTTCTTC
d_call: NA; v_call: TRBV28; j_call: TRBJ1-5; clone_size: many; cdr3_aa: CASTAYLDQPQHF; cdr3_nt: TGTGCCAGCACTGCCTATCTGGATCAGCCCCAGCATTTT
d_call: NA; v_call: TRBV5-1; j_call: TRBJ1-5; clone_size: many; cdr3_aa: CASSPSPGDNQPQHF; cdr3_nt: TGCGCCAGCAGCCCGAGCCCGGGGGATAATCAGCCCCAGCATTTT
d_call: NA; v_call: TRBV6-2/TRBV6-3; j_call: TRBJ2-4; clone_size: many; cdr3_aa: CASPAGVAKNIQYF; cdr3_nt: TGTGCCAGCCCCGCCGGGGTGGCCAAAAACATTCAGTACTTC
d_call: NA; v_call: TRBV7-2; j_call: TRBJ2-3; clone_size: many; cdr3_aa: CASSPGLSRYPDTQYF; cdr3_nt: TGTGCCAGCAGCCCAGGGCTCTCCCGGTACCCAGATACGCAGTATTTT
d_call: TRBD1; v_call: TRBV11-2; j_call: TRBJ2-5; clone_size: many; cdr3_aa: CASSFGTGVETQYF; cdr3_nt: TGTGCCAGCAGCTTTGGGACAGGGGTGGAGACCCAGTACTTC